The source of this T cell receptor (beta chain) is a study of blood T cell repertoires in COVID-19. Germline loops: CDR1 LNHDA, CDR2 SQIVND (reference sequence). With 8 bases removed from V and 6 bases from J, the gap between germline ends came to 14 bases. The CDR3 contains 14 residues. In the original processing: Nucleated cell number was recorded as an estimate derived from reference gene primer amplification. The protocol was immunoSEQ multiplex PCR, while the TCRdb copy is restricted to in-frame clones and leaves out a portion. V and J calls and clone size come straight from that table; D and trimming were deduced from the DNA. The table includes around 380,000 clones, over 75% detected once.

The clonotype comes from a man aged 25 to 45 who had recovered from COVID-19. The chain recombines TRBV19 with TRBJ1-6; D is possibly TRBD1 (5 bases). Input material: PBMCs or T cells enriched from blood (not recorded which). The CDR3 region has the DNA TGTGCCAGTTCGTTCGGGCAGGGTAATTCACCCCTCCACTTT. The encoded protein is CASSFGQGNSPLHF.